In its sample, the clone carrying this TCR beta chain was seen a few times. Its target is unknown. This sample was taken from a study of blood T cells in healthy people across ages. Study details: About one barcoded beta molecule per two T cells was captured by template switching. Study-wide findings and caveats: PBMCs that were unsorted prevented a conclusive naive versus antigen-experienced comparison.

Primed by a sample-barcoded 5' primer and a J-beta primer mix, a second PCR proceeded for roughly 7 to 11 cycles. Every cDNA was tagged by a template-switch adaptor with 12 random nucleotides. Each CDR3 protein gets one entry after TCRdb re-called the 5' RACE reads with MiXCR. In the table there are 800,000 to 950,000 distinct CDR3 sequences, 35% to 40% of which are singletons. The study recruited healthy Caucasian donors from Russia who were aged about 6 to 90. The CDR3 spans 15 residues. Germline CDR1 is MRHNA and CDR2 is SNTAGT. J gave up 0 bases and V 8 bases, and 5 bases lay outside the gene matches.

The specimen sequenced was blood. The receptor comes from a man aged 18 to 29 in good health. V and J are TRBV6-4 and TRBJ2-5, with TRBD2 matching 11 bases. CDR3 in DNA: TGTGCCAGCGCCATGACTAGCGGGGACCAAGAGACCCAGTACTTC. Translating gives CASAMTSGDQETQYF.